Presented here are 14 T cell receptor beta chains from one specimen sequenced in a study of blood T cells in healthy people across ages. A second roughly 7 to 11 cycle PCR used barcoded and J-beta primers. TCRdb reprocessed the 5' RACE reads via MiXCR and lists one record per CDR3 protein. The table lists roughly 700,000 distinct CDR3 sequences, approximately 49% of them singletons, with 25% to 35% in the top ten. Material for sequencing was blood. Receptors were obtained from a woman aged 60-75 years in good health.

J is TRBJ2-3 and V is TRBV7-6; D unresolved. V dropped 5 bases and J dropped 7 bases, with 10 bases sitting between them. The CDR3 sequence is 12 residues long. Germline V gives CDR1 SGHVS, CDR2 FNYEAQ. CDR3 loop: CASSQHSNTQYF. The CDR3, as DNA: TGTGCCAGCAGCCAGCATTCGAATACGCAGTATTTT.

CDR3 sequence: CASTKGGEATYEQYF. CDR3 sequence (DNA): TGTGCCAGCACCAAGGGGGGGGAAGCGACCTACGAGCAGTACTTC. V usage is TRBV27 and J usage is TRBJ2-7; D perhaps matches TRBD2 (7 bases). Trimming cost V 7 bases and J 2 bases, with 18 bases left between them. CDR1 and CDR2 from the germline V gene are MNHEY and SMNVEV (reference sequence). This CDR3 has 15 residues.

Note on this clonotype: One junction end disagrees with the germline gene, perhaps due to a read error. The gene calls are TRBV6-1 and TRBJ1-2; D not resolved. Germline V gene data show CDR1 as MNHNS and CDR2 as SASEGT. The CDR3 has 14 residues. The CDR3 reads CASSEAADFYGYTF. CDR3 nucleotide sequence: TGTGCCAGCAGCGAAGCGGCAGACTTCTATGGCTACACCTTC.

This clonotype was recorded once. The chain has TRBV11-2 and TRBJ2-2; no firm D call. V gave up 3 bases and J gave up 5 bases, with 10 bases separating them. Per the germline V gene, CDR1 is SGHAT and CDR2 is FQNNGV. The CDR3 spans 14 residues. CDR3 region: CASSFQLGTGELFF. The DNA of the CDR3 is TGTGCCAGCAGCTTCCAGTTGGGGACCGGGGAGCTGTTTTTT.

This clonotype was detected only a few times. V gene TRBV29-1 combines with J gene TRBJ1-1; D is ambiguous. The V end lost 6 bases, the J end lost 2 bases, and 10 bases lay between the germline ends. The CDR3 consists of 12 residues. CDR1 is SQVTM, CDR2 ANQGSEA, per germline. This CDR3 is CSVISGNTEAFF. The CDR3 region has the DNA TGCAGCGTGATATCGGGCAACACTGAAGCTTTCTTT.

This sequence joins TRBV27 and TRBJ2-5; 7 bases match TRBD1. CDR3 length: 14 amino acids. Germline V CDR1 and CDR2: MNHEY, SMNVEV (reference sequence). V trimming: 1 base; J trimming: 11 bases; junction bases outside the gene matches: 10. The CDR3 here is CASSLLRGRREQYF. The CDR3 region has the DNA TGTGCCAGCAGTTTATTGAGGGGGCGTAGGGAGCAGTACTTC.

The CDR3 reads CASSLFWADIGGTQYF. CDR3 nucleotides: TGTGCCAGCAGCTTATTCTGGGCGGACATCGGGGGCACCCAGTACTTC. This chain joins TRBV7-2 and TRBJ2-5; D may correspond to TRBD1 or TRBD2 (6 bases each). Germline V gene sequence: CDR1 SGHTA, CDR2 FQGNSA. V was cut by 2 bases and J by 8 bases, with 21 bases left in between. This CDR3 has 16 amino acids.

J is TRBJ2-1 and V is TRBV20-1, with D uncertain. This CDR3 comprises 13 residues. Germline assignment: CDR1 DFQATT and CDR2 SNEGSKA (reference sequence). Trimming left V 4 bases short and J 0 bases short, with 7 bases between. The CDR3 is CSAIHSSYNEQFF. The DNA for the CDR3 is TGCAGTGCTATACACAGCTCCTACAATGAGCAGTTCTTC.

This clonotype was detected ten times or more. V is TRBV7-2 and J is TRBJ2-7; TRBD2 matches 9 bases. The CDR3 is 13 amino acids. Trimming at V came to 8 bases and at J to 4 bases, leaving 6 bases not matched to a gene. Germline V gives CDR1 SGHTA, CDR2 FQGNSA. This chain's CDR3 is CASGEREEYEQYF. The CDR3, as DNA: TGTGCCAGCGGCGAGCGGGAGGAGTACGAGCAGTACTTC. The variable domain in full, completed from reference TRBV7-2 and TRBJ2-7, reads GAGVSQSPSNKVTEKGKDVELRCDPISGHTALYWYRQSLGQGLEFLIYFQGNSAPDKSGLPSDRFSAERTGGSVSTLTIQRTQQEDSAVYLCASGEREEYEQYFGPGTRLTVT.

A few counts support this clonotype. This chain connects TRBV6-2 or TRBV6-3 to TRBJ2-2, with D perhaps given as TRBD1 or TRBD2 (5 bases each). Germline assignment: CDR1 MNHEY and CDR2 SVGEGT. Deletions cut 5 bases from V and 11 bases from J, with 18 bases between. The CDR3 loop spans 14 amino acids. In DNA, the CDR3 is TGTGCCAGCAGTCGGACGGGACGCCGCCGAGAGCTGTTTTTT. Translation gives CASSRTGRRRELFF.

The V call is TRBV18, the J call TRBJ2-5; 14 nucleotides line up with TRBD2. The end of the DNA fits TRBJ2-7 better, so the J call may be wrong. Germline CDR1 KGHSH, CDR2 LQKENI. This CDR3 has 15 residues. The CDR3, as DNA: TGTGCCAGCTCAGATGGGACTAGCGGGAGAAACGAGCAGTACTTC. Amino acids: CASSDGTSGRNEQYF.

The chain uses TRBV5-4 and TRBJ2-1; 8 bases are shared with TRBD2. The J segment lost 7 bases and the V segment lost 1 base, leaving 4 bases of the junction unmatched. This CDR3 is 14 amino acids long. Germline V CDR1 and CDR2: SGHNT, YYREEE (reference sequence). The CDR3 DNA reads TGTGCCAGCAGCTTGTGGACTAGCCGGAATGAGCAGTTCTTC. It specifies CASSLWTSRNEQFF.

This clonotype was picked up a small number of times. The V gene is TRBV5-1, the J gene TRBJ2-5; a possible D gene is TRBD1 (6 bases). The CDR3 has 14 amino acids. Germline CDR1 and CDR2: SGHRS and YFSETQ. V was shortened by 3 bases and J by 5 bases, with 14 bases between the two germline ends. CDR3 protein: CASSSGVSWETQYF. The CDR3 DNA reads as TGCGCCAGCAGCTCAGGGGTTTCTTGGGAGACCCAGTACTTC.

This clonotype has more than one count but fewer than ten. V gene TRBV5-1 combines with J gene TRBJ2-7; 8 bases align to TRBD2. The J call is in doubt because the DNA end fits TRBJ2-4 better. The CDR3 totals 15 residues. Germline assignment: CDR1 SGHRS and CDR2 YFSETQ. CDR3 residues: CASSQAGERWNIQYF. CDR3 DNA sequence: TGCGCCAGCAGCCAAGCGGGAGAGCGGTGGAACATTCAGTACTTC.